This TCR beta chain was sequenced in a study of T cell responses to AZD1222 COVID-19 vaccine. Study findings and constraints: Nearly half of spike-specific TCRs reportedly target unmutated variant regions.

This CDR3 comprises 13 residues. Trimming at V came to 3 bases and at J to 3 bases, leaving 0 bases not matched to a gene. Looked up from germline, CDR1 is SQVTM and CDR2 is ANQGSEA. This clone appeared once. What it binds is unknown. Distinct nucleotide sequences in the sample also encode this CDR3. Libraries were prepared by immunoSEQ multiplex PCR; TCRdb keeps only in-frame clonotypes and omits some of them. The data show more than 130,000 clones, roughly nine tenths seen once. Sample: peripheral blood, taken on day 0 of AZD1222 vaccination. This chain connects TRBV29-1 to TRBJ2-3, with 10 bases aligning to TRBD2. This TCR derives from an adult in good health. CDR3: CSVETSGTDTQYF. The DNA for the CDR3 is TGCAGCGTTGAGACTAGCGGGACAGATACGCAGTATTTT.